The 2 T cell receptor beta chains reported below all come from one sample, sequenced in a study of blood T cell repertoires in COVID-19. Profiled with immunoSEQ multiplex PCR; TCRdb holds only in-frame clones, not every one. Here the sample spans roughly 480,000 clones, approximately 92% being singletons. Sequencing was carried out using peripheral blood. These receptors were collected from a man aged 18 to 30 with COVID-19, enrolled during active disease.

CDR3 residues: CASSPGQGAAGNTIYF. For the CDR3, the DNA is TGTGCCAGCAGCCCGGGACAGGGGGCAGCGGGAAACACCATATATTTT. V usage is TRBV13 and J usage is TRBJ1-3, with 12 bases aligning to TRBD1. The CDR3 covers 16 residues. Germline-derived CDR1 and CDR2 are PRHDT and FYEKMQ (reference sequence). V gave up 5 bases and J gave up 4 bases; unmatched junction bases: 6.

V is TRBV7-9 and J is TRBJ2-2; D is undetermined. This CDR3 comprises 15 residues. CDR1 is SEHNR, CDR2 FQNEAQ, per germline (reference sequence). The germline V and J ends were trimmed by 1 base and 1 base, with 7 bases remaining between them. CDR3 loop: CASSLGRVNTGELFF. DNA for the CDR3: TGTGCCAGCAGCTTAGGTCGGGTGAACACCGGGGAGCTGTTTTTT.